The clone carrying this TCR beta chain occurred a few times. Its target is unknown. It was with 60 Vbeta and 13 Jbeta primers that the PCR ran. Produced via immunoSEQ multiplex PCR; TCRdb's table is partial and in-frame only. The data hold fewer than 200,000 clones, with about 81% observed a single time. Per the germline V gene, CDR1 is WSHSY and CDR2 is SAAADI. V shed 8 bases and J 1 base; nucleotides not matched to a gene: 6. The CDR3 length is 15 residues. These data are taken from a study of cytomegalovirus exposure and HLA in healthy donors. The wider study: From HLA-typed donors, an early data release held about 85 million unique TCRs. Findings of the study overall: The classifier reportedly diagnosed cytomegalovirus status with high sensitivity and specificity.

This receptor was identified in a woman aged 30 to 39 in good health and CMV-seronegative. Sequenced: PBMCs. The chain employs TRBV10-2 and TRBJ2-3; 10 nucleotides agree with TRBD2. As DNA, the CDR3 is TGCGCCAGCCAGGTTCTAGCGGGGGGCACAGATACGCAGTATTTT. Translated: CASQVLAGGTDTQYF.